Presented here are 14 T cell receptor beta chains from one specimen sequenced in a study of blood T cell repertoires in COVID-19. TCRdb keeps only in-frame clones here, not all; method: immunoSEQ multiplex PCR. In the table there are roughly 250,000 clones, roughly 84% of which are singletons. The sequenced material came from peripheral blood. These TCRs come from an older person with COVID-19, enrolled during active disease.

The CDR3: CASRRTGSSSTEAFF. The CDR3 nucleotides read TGTGCCAGCAGGAGGACAGGGTCATCTAGCACTGAAGCTTTCTTT. This sequence joins TRBV6-4 and TRBJ1-1; 8 nucleotides align to TRBD1. J lost 4 bases, V lost 6 bases, and 10 bases had no gene match. Germline CDR1 reads MRHNA; CDR2 reads SNTAGT. The CDR3 length is 15 residues.

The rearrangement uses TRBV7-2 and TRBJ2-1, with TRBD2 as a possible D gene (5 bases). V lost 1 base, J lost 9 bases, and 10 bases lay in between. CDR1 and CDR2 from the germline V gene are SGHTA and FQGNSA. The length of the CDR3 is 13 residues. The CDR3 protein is CASSLVGISEQFF. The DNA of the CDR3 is TGTGCCAGCAGCTTAGTCGGGATCAGTGAGCAGTTCTTC. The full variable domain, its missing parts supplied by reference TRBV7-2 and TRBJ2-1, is GAGVSQSPSNKVTEKGKDVELRCDPISGHTALYWYRQSLGQGLEFLIYFQGNSAPDKSGLPSDRFSAERTGGSVSTLTIQRTQQEDSAVYLCASSLVGISEQFFGPGTRLTVL.

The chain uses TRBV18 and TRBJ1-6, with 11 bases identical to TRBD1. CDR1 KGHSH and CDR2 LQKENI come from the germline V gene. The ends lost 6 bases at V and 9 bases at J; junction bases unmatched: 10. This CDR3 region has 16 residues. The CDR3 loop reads CASSRTGGASGSPLHF. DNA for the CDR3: TGTGCCAGCTCCCGGACAGGGGGCGCCTCTGGTTCACCCCTCCACTTT.

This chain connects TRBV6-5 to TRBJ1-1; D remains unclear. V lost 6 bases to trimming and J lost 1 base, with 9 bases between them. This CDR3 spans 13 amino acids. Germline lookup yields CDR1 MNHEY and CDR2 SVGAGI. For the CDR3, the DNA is TGTGCCAGCAGACAGAATTGGAACACTGAAGCTTTCTTT. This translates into CASRQNWNTEAFF.

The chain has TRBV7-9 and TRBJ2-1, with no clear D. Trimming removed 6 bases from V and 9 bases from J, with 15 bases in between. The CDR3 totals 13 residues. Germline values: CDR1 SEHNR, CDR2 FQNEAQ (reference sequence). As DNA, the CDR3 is TGTGCCAGCAGTCTGAATCCCGGCGGTGAGCAGTTCTTC. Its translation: CASSLNPGGEQFF.

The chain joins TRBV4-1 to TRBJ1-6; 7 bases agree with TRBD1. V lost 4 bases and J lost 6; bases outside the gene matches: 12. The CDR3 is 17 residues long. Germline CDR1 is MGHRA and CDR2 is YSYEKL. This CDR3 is CASSLKIGGQINSPLHF. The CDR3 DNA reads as TGCGCCAGCAGCCTCAAGATAGGGGGACAGATTAATTCACCCCTCCACTTT.

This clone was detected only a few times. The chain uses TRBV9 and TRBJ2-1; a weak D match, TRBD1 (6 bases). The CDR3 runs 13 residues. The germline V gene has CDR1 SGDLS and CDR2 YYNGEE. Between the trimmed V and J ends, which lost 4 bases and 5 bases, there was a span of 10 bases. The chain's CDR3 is CASSWTVNNEQFF. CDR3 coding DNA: TGTGCCAGCAGCTGGACAGTAAACAATGAGCAGTTCTTC.

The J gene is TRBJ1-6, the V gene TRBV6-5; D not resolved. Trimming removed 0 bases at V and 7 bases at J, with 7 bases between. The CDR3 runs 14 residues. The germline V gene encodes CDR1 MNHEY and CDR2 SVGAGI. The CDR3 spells CASSYSGSNSPLHF. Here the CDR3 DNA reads TGTGCCAGCAGTTACTCCGGTAGCAATTCACCCCTCCACTTT.

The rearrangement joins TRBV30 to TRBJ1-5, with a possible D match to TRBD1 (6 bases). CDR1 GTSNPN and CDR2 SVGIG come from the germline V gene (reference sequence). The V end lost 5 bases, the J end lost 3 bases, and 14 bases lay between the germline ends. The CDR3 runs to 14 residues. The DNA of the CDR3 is TGTGCCTGGGGGCAGGGGCCAAACAATCAGCCCCAGCATTTT. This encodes CAWGQGPNNQPQHF.

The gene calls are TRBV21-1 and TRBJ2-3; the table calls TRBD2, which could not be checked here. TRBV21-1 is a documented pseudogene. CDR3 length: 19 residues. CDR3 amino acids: CASSNLRLAGGPRTDTQYF. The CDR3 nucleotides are TGTGCCAGCAGCAATCTTCGCCTAGCGGGAGGTCCTCGCACAGATACGCAGTATTTT.

The DNA of the CDR3 is TGTGCCAGCAGTACAGGGCAGTTCCGTGAGACCCAGTACTTC. This encodes CASSTGQFRETQYF. The rearrangement uses TRBV6-5 and TRBJ2-5; D is possibly TRBD1 (6 bases). This CDR3 spans 14 amino acids. Trimming removed 5 bases at V and 5 bases at J, with 15 bases between. Per germline, CDR1 MNHEY and CDR2 SVGAGI.

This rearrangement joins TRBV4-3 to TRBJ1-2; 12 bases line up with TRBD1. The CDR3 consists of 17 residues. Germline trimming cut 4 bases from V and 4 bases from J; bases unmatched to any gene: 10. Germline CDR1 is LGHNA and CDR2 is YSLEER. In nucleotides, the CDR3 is TGCGCCAGCAGCCGAGGGACAGGGGGCCAAAGGGGCTATGGCTACACCTTC. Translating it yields CASSRGTGGQRGYGYTF.

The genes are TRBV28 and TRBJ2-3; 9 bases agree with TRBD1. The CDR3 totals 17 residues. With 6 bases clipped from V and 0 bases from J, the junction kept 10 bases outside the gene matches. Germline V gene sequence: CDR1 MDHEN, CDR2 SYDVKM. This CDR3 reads CASSRQGGQASTDTQYF. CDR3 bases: TGTGCCAGCAGCAGACAGGGGGGCCAGGCTAGCACAGATACGCAGTATTTT.

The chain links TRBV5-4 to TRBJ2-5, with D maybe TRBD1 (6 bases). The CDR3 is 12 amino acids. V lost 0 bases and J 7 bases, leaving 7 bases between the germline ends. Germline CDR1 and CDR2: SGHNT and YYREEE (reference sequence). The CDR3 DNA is TGTGCCAGCAGCTTGGGGGGGCGGACCCAGTACTTC. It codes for CASSLGGRTQYF.